The source of this T cell receptor (beta chain) is a study of CD8 T cells in ankylosing spondylitis. The study's findings and limits: Roughly 8 highly homologous variants made up a TCR beta motif that seemed to typify ankylosing spondylitis blood.

With regard to this clonotype: Its matching antigen is unknown.

Generation of TCR beta libraries employed quantitative 5'-RACE incorporating molecular barcodes. TCRdb reprocessed the 5' RACE reads via MiXCR and lists one record per CDR3 protein. This repertoire shows some 400,000 distinct CDR3 sequences, 20% to 25% found once; its top ten account for 16%. With V trimmed by 6 bases and J by 6 bases, 16 bases remained unmatched. CDR3 length: 16 residues. Germline V gene data show CDR1 as MNHEY and CDR2 as SVGEGT. The rearrangement links TRBV6-2 or TRBV6-3 to TRBJ1-2, with 7 bases that match TRBD1. The sequencing sample was made of blood, either unsorted or a sorted T cell fraction (not recorded which). This receptor was taken from a male donor with ankylosing spondylitis. CDR3 loop: CASSYGQGGRLDGYTF. CDR3 coding DNA: TGTGCCAGCAGCTATGGGCAGGGGGGCCGTTTGGATGGCTACACCTTC.